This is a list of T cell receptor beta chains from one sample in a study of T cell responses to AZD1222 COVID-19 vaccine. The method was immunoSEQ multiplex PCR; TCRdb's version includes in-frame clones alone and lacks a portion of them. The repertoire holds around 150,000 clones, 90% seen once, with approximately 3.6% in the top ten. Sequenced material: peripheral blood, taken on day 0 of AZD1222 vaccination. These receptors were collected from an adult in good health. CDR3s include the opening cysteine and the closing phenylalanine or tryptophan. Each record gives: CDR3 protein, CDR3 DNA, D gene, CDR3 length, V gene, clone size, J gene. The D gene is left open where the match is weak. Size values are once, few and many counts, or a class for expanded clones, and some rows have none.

CDR3aa: CAWTVGSSYEQYF
CDR3nt: TGTGCCTGGACGGTCGGGAGCTCCTACGAGCAGTACTTC
d_gene: -
len: 13
v_gene: TRBV30
abundance: -
j_gene: TRBJ2-7

CDR3aa: CASSADSSLANVLTF
CDR3nt: TGTGCCAGCTCGGCGGACAGTTCCTTAGCCAACGTCCTGACTTTC
d_gene: -
len: 15
v_gene: TRBV18
abundance: once
j_gene: TRBJ2-6

CDR3aa: CASSWEGEGNEQFF
CDR3nt: TGTGCCAGCAGCTGGGAAGGGGAAGGGAATGAGCAGTTCTTC
d_gene: -
len: 14
v_gene: TRBV11-1
abundance: -
j_gene: TRBJ2-1

CDR3aa: CASSQDQTSGDYEQYF
CDR3nt: TGCGCCAGCAGCCAAGATCAAACTAGCGGGGACTACGAGCAGTACTTC
d_gene: TRBD2
len: 16
v_gene: TRBV4-3
abundance: -
j_gene: TRBJ2-7

CDR3aa: CSGYTATNEKLFF
CDR3nt: TGCAGCGGCTACACTGCAACTAATGAAAAACTGTTTTTT
d_gene: -
len: 13
v_gene: TRBV29-1
abundance: -
j_gene: TRBJ1-4

CDR3aa: CAWSVLTGYGYTF
CDR3nt: TGTGCCTGGAGTGTACTCACAGGGTACGGCTACACCTTC
d_gene: -
len: 13
v_gene: TRBV30
abundance: -
j_gene: TRBJ1-2

CDR3aa: CASSQKFVRGVHNEKLFF
CDR3nt: TGTGCCAGCAGCCAAAAGTTCGTGAGAGGGGTCCATAATGAAAAACTGTTTTTT
d_gene: -
len: 18
v_gene: TRBV14
abundance: once
j_gene: TRBJ1-4

CDR3aa: CASSQQGTSYNEQFF
CDR3nt: TGTGCCAGCAGCCAACAGGGTACTTCCTACAATGAGCAGTTCTTC
d_gene: -
len: 15
v_gene: TRBV2
abundance: -
j_gene: TRBJ2-1

CDR3aa: CASSPMGRGGEKLFF
CDR3nt: TGTGCCAGCAGCCCCATGGGCAGGGGAGGTGAAAAACTGTTTTTT
d_gene: -
len: 15
v_gene: TRBV6-4
abundance: few
j_gene: TRBJ1-4

CDR3aa: CASSDTGTGHEQFF
CDR3nt: TGTGCCAGCAGCGACACCGGGACAGGCCACGAGCAGTTCTTC
d_gene: TRBD1
len: 14
v_gene: TRBV5-4
abundance: -
j_gene: TRBJ2-1

CDR3aa: CASYQAAGWGETQYF
CDR3nt: TGTGCCAGCTACCAAGCAGCCGGGTGGGGAGAGACCCAGTACTTC
d_gene: -
len: 15
v_gene: TRBV6-6
abundance: -
j_gene: TRBJ2-5

CDR3aa: CATRGLAGGMDEQFF
CDR3nt: TGTGCCACCAGGGGACTAGCGGGGGGCATGGATGAGCAGTTCTTC
d_gene: TRBD2
len: 15
v_gene: TRBV19
abundance: -
j_gene: TRBJ2-1

CDR3aa: CASSPGTLSSYEQYF
CDR3nt: TGTGCCAGCAGCCCCGGGACCTTGAGCTCCTACGAGCAGTACTTC
d_gene: -
len: 15
v_gene: TRBV11-2
abundance: -
j_gene: TRBJ2-7

CDR3aa: CASSQAPGTGGGYTF
CDR3nt: TGTGCCAGCAGCCAAGCTCCCGGGACAGGGGGAGGCTACACCTTC
d_gene: TRBD1
len: 15
v_gene: TRBV3-1/TRBV3-2
abundance: -
j_gene: TRBJ1-2

CDR3aa: CASSLAKRGGRDIQYF
CDR3nt: TGTGCCAGCAGCTTAGCGAAACGGGGGGGCCGGGACATTCAGTACTTC
d_gene: TRBD2
len: 16
v_gene: TRBV7-8
abundance: -
j_gene: TRBJ2-4

CDR3aa: CASSFSTEAFF
CDR3nt: TGTGCCAGCAGTTTTTCCACTGAAGCTTTCTTT
d_gene: -
len: 11
v_gene: TRBV12-3/TRBV12-4
abundance: once
j_gene: TRBJ1-1

CDR3aa: CASSKADRSNEQYF
CDR3nt: TGTGCCAGCAGCAAAGCGGATCGCTCAAACGAGCAGTACTTC
d_gene: -
len: 14
v_gene: TRBV21-1
abundance: once
j_gene: TRBJ2-7

CDR3aa: CATSRGDSHSYNEQFF
CDR3nt: TGTGCCACCAGCAGAGGGGACAGCCACTCCTACAATGAGCAGTTCTTC
d_gene: TRBD1
len: 16
v_gene: TRBV15
abundance: once
j_gene: TRBJ2-1

CDR3aa: CASSSLWGGLQPQHF
CDR3nt: TGTGCCAGCAGTTCCCTATGGGGGGGGCTTCAGCCCCAGCATTTT
d_gene: -
len: 15
v_gene: TRBV6-5
abundance: -
j_gene: TRBJ1-5

CDR3aa: CASSLTVNTEAFF
CDR3nt: TGTGCCAGCAGCTTGACAGTGAACACTGAAGCTTTCTTT
d_gene: -
len: 13
v_gene: TRBV5-6
abundance: once
j_gene: TRBJ1-1

CDR3aa: CASRKGQPNSPLHF
CDR3nt: TGCGCCAGCAGAAAGGGACAGCCAAATTCACCCCTCCACTTT
d_gene: TRBD1
len: 14
v_gene: TRBV5-1
abundance: once
j_gene: TRBJ1-6

CDR3aa: CASSPQGRENEKLFF
CDR3nt: TGTGCCAGCAGCCCACAGGGACGGGAAAATGAAAAACTGTTTTTT
d_gene: -
len: 15
v_gene: TRBV9
abundance: -
j_gene: TRBJ1-4

CDR3aa: CASSGWTVRERGSEQYF
CDR3nt: TGTGCCAGCAGCGGGTGGACAGTACGGGAGAGGGGCTCCGAGCAGTACTTC
d_gene: -
len: 17
v_gene: TRBV13
abundance: -
j_gene: TRBJ2-7

CDR3aa: CASSPRQALVGNTIYF
CDR3nt: TGTGCCAGCAGTCCTAGACAGGCCCTAGTAGGAAACACCATATATTTT
d_gene: -
len: 16
v_gene: TRBV27
abundance: -
j_gene: TRBJ1-3

CDR3aa: CASSLTGRGNTEAFF
CDR3nt: TGTGCCAGCAGCTTAACGGGCAGGGGGAACACTGAAGCTTTCTTT
d_gene: -
len: 15
v_gene: TRBV7-3
abundance: -
j_gene: TRBJ1-1

CDR3aa: CASSSSSYEQYF
CDR3nt: TGTGCCAGTAGTTCGAGCTCCTACGAGCAGTACTTC
d_gene: -
len: 12
v_gene: TRBV19
abundance: once
j_gene: TRBJ2-7

CDR3aa: CASRQNMNTEAFF
CDR3nt: TGTGCCAGCAGACAAAATATGAACACTGAAGCTTTCTTT
d_gene: -
len: 13
v_gene: TRBV6-4
abundance: few
j_gene: TRBJ1-1

CDR3aa: CASSFGGNQPQHF
CDR3nt: TGTGCCAGCAGCTTCGGAGGGAATCAGCCCCAGCATTTT
d_gene: -
len: 13
v_gene: TRBV7-2
abundance: -
j_gene: TRBJ1-5

CDR3aa: CAWSEASHTDTQYF
CDR3nt: TGTGCCTGGAGTGAGGCTAGCCACACAGATACGCAGTATTTT
d_gene: -
len: 14
v_gene: TRBV30
abundance: -
j_gene: TRBJ2-3

CDR3aa: CASSLDPRNTIYF
CDR3nt: TGTGCCAGCAGCTTAGACCCACGGAACACCATATATTTT
d_gene: -
len: 13
v_gene: TRBV7-2
abundance: -
j_gene: TRBJ1-3

CDR3aa: CASSDRGWPSTDTQYF
CDR3nt: TGTGCCAGCAGTGACAGGGGGTGGCCTAGCACAGATACGCAGTATTTT
d_gene: -
len: 16
v_gene: TRBV6-4
abundance: -
j_gene: TRBJ2-3